What follows are 24 T cell receptor beta chains derived from one specimen sequenced in a study of cytomegalovirus exposure and HLA in healthy donors. Both 60 Vbeta primers and 13 Jbeta primers went into the PCR. Profiling relied on immunoSEQ multiplex PCR, and the TCRdb table lists in-frame clones only, not all of them. This sample has 90,000 to 150,000 clones, with around 79% found just once. Specimen: PBMCs. The source is a woman in her 30s in good health and CMV-seropositive.

The rearrangement joins TRBV7-3 to TRBJ1-1; D uncertain. V shed 0 bases and J shed 0 bases, with 11 bases lying between them. Per the germline V gene, CDR1 is SGHTA and CDR2 is FQGTGA. CDR3 length: 16 residues. The CDR3, as DNA: TGTGCCAGCAGCTTAACGCCGGGTCATGTGAACACTGAAGCTTTCTTT. It is translated as CASSLTPGHVNTEAFF.

This clone was detected a few times. The chain uses TRBV15 and TRBJ2-5; 9 nucleotides align to TRBD2. Germline CDR1 reads LNHNV; CDR2 reads YYDKDF (reference sequence). V lost 5 bases to trimming and J lost 5 bases; unmatched junction nucleotides: 6. The CDR3 is 14 amino acids. The DNA of the CDR3 is TGTGCCACCAGCTCGCGGGGGGGAATGGAGACCCAGTACTTC. Its protein product is CATSSRGGMETQYF. The complete variable domain, with remaining parts taken from reference TRBV15 and TRBJ2-5, reads DAMVIQNPRYQVTQFGKPVTLSCSQTLNHNVMYWYQQKSSQAPKLLFHYYDKDFNNEADTPDNFQSRRPNTSFCFLDIRSPGLGDTAMYLCATSSRGGMETQYFGPGTRLLVL.

The rearrangement uses TRBV9 and TRBJ1-4; 7 nucleotides line up with TRBD1. Losses at the gene ends were 3 bases for V and 8 bases for J; bases not matched to a gene: 7. The CDR3 totals 14 residues. The germline gives CDR1 SGDLS, CDR2 YYNGEE. The CDR3 region is CASSGSGQLEKLFF. The CDR3 DNA is TGTGCCAGCAGCGGATCGGGACAGCTCGAAAAACTGTTTTTT. Complete variable domain (other parts from reference TRBV9 and TRBJ1-4): DSGVTQTPKHLITATGQRVTLRCSPRSGDLSVYWYQQSLDQGLQFLIQYYNGEERAKGNILERFSAQQFPDLHSELNLSSLELGDSALYFCASSGSGQLEKLFFGSGTQLSVL.

The table lists this clone with a few counts. This chain joins TRBV5-4 and TRBJ1-2, with 11 bases fitting TRBD1. The CDR3 loop spans 15 amino acids. The J segment lost 3 bases and the V segment lost 4 bases, leaving 5 bases of the junction unmatched. CDR1 and CDR2 (germline): SGHNT, YYREEE (reference sequence). The CDR3 nucleotides read TGTGCCAGCAGCCCTGGACAGGGGGCTTACTATGGCTACACCTTC. Its protein product is CASSPGQGAYYGYTF.

This chain connects TRBV28 to TRBJ2-7; 8 positions agree with TRBD1. V shed 4 bases and J 9 bases; nucleotides not matched to a gene: 11. The CDR3 runs 14 residues. Germline V CDR1 and CDR2: MDHEN, SYDVKM. The CDR3 sequence: CASSSGGGPLGQYF. The CDR3 bases are TGTGCCAGCAGTTCAGGGGGCGGGCCATTGGGGCAGTACTTC.

The chain is built from TRBV2 and TRBJ1-4; TRBD1 is a possible D gene (5 bases). This CDR3 is built from 12 residues. V shed 5 bases and J shed 12 bases, with 13 bases lying between them. CDR1 is SNHLY, CDR2 FYNNEI, per germline. This chain's CDR3 is CASSWGLLELFF. CDR3 DNA: TGTGCCAGCAGTTGGGGACTCTTGGAACTGTTTTTT.

CDR3 DNA: TGTGCCAGCAGCTTATCCGGATACGGAGACAATGAGCAGTTCTTC. Encoded protein: CASSLSGYGDNEQFF. The chain employs TRBV7-9 and TRBJ2-1; no clear D gene. V lost 2 bases to trimming and J lost 5 bases, with 13 bases between them. Looked up from germline, CDR1 is SEHNR and CDR2 is FQNEAQ (reference sequence). The CDR3 is 15 amino acids.

The chain uses TRBV4-2 and TRBJ1-5, with no clear D. V was cut by 0 bases and J by 3 bases, with 12 bases left in between. The length of the CDR3 is 16 residues. Germline loops: CDR1 LGHNA, CDR2 YNFKEQ. In nucleotides, the CDR3 is TGTGCCAGCAGCCAAGATCTTTTGGAGGTCAATCAGCCCCAGCATTTT. Amino acids: CASSQDLLEVNQPQHF.

The chain is built from TRBV5-1 and TRBJ2-5; D call uncertain. Looked up from germline, CDR1 is SGHRS and CDR2 is YFSETQ. The ends were cut back, 0 bases at V and 5 bases at J, with 11 bases in the middle. This CDR3 region has 14 residues. This CDR3 is CASSLALVGETQYF. As DNA, the CDR3 is TGCGCCAGCAGCTTGGCTTTGGTCGGGGAGACCCAGTACTTC.

This clone was observed a few times. CDR3 protein: CASSVEGELGYNEQFF. Here the CDR3 DNA reads TGTGCCAGCAGCGTAGAGGGGGAGCTAGGTTACAATGAGCAGTTCTTC. The V call is TRBV9, the J call TRBJ2-1; D is perhaps TRBD1 (6 bases). CDR1 and CDR2 (germline): SGDLS, YYNGEE. Trimming removed 0 bases from V and 4 bases from J, with 14 bases in between. This CDR3 has 16 residues.

Comment on this clone: The sample carries other DNA sequences with the same CDR3. This rearrangement joins TRBV5-4 to TRBJ2-5, with D possibly matching TRBD1 (5 bases). The V gene's germline CDR1 is SGHNT and CDR2 YYREEE (reference sequence). The CDR3 contains 15 residues. The V and J ends lost 1 base and 1 base respectively, with 11 bases between them. CDR3 sequence reads: CASSLQGMSQETQYF. CDR3 nucleotides: TGTGCCAGCAGCTTGCAGGGCATGTCCCAAGAGACCCAGTACTTC.

The chain is built from TRBV19 and TRBJ1-1; weak D call: TRBD1 (5 bases). Germline CDR1 is LNHDA and CDR2 is SQIVND (reference sequence). V was shortened by 1 base and J by 0 bases, with 18 bases between the two germline ends. The CDR3 consists of 18 residues. The CDR3 nucleotides read TGTGCCAGTAGTATAGGGGGGAGGCTGTTTGGGATGAACACTGAAGCTTTCTTT. Translating it yields CASSIGGRLFGMNTEAFF.

V gene TRBV2 combines with J gene TRBJ2-1, with TRBD2 identical over 8 bases. The CDR3 extends over 15 amino acids. The V segment lost 3 bases and the J segment 3 bases; nucleotides outside the gene matches: 4. The germline gives CDR1 SNHLY, CDR2 FYNNEI. DNA of the CDR3: TGTGCCAGCAGTGAGGCTAGCGGGTTCTACAATGAGCAGTTCTTC. Its translation is CASSEASGFYNEQFF.

J is TRBJ1-5 and V is TRBV28; D possibly corresponds to TRBD1 (6 bases). This CDR3 is built from 17 residues. CDR1 is MDHEN, CDR2 SYDVKM, per germline. The V gene lost 5 bases and the J gene lost 0 bases, with 17 bases spanning the gap. This CDR3 is CASSVRGSGYSNQPQHF. DNA of the CDR3: TGTGCCAGCAGTGTCAGGGGATCGGGCTATAGCAATCAGCCCCAGCATTTT.

In its sample, this clone was seen once. The chain couples TRBV27 to TRBJ2-7, with D perhaps matching TRBD1 (6 bases). Germline V CDR1 and CDR2: MNHEY, SMNVEV (reference sequence). V lost 6 bases, J lost 4 bases, and 10 bases lay in between. The CDR3 is 12 residues long. In DNA, the CDR3 is TGTGCCAGCAGGGACAGACCATACGAGCAGTACTTC. Protein product: CASRDRPYEQYF.

The V and J genes are TRBV7-9 and TRBJ2-5, with no clear D. The CDR3 runs 11 residues. With 4 bases removed from V and 4 bases from J, the gap between germline ends came to 4 bases. Germline CDR1 and CDR2: SEHNR and FQNEAQ (reference sequence). CDR3 amino acids: CASSSGETQYF. DNA of the CDR3: TGTGCCAGCAGCTCCGGAGAGACCCAGTACTTC.

This clone was observed a handful of times. This rearrangement joins TRBV9 to TRBJ2-7; 7 bases match TRBD2. The ends lost 4 bases at V and 6 bases at J; junction bases unmatched: 16. Germline values: CDR1 SGDLS, CDR2 YYNGEE. The CDR3 has 16 amino acids. CDR3 DNA sequence: TGTGCCAGCAGCCGCCAGTCGGCGGGGGAATGGGGCGAGCAGTACTTC. Residues: CASSRQSAGEWGEQYF.

This rearrangement joins TRBV7-2 to TRBJ2-1; 10 nucleotides agree with TRBD2. This CDR3 comprises 19 residues. After removal of 5 bases from V and 9 bases from J, the junction contained 22 bases not matched to a gene. Germline CDR1 reads SGHTA; CDR2 reads FQGNSA. The CDR3 region has the DNA TGTGCCAGCAGCAACTCGGGTAGCGGGGGGCAAACACCCTCGGGTGAGCAGTTCTTC. It encodes CASSNSGSGGQTPSGEQFF.

The CDR3 loop is CASSLTTKDEQYF. In DNA, the CDR3 is TGTGCCAGCAGCTTAACGACAAAAGACGAGCAGTACTTC. The genes are TRBV7-9 and TRBJ2-7; D uncertain. The ends were cut back, 2 bases at V and 5 bases at J, with 10 bases in the middle. Germline V gene data show CDR1 as SEHNR and CDR2 as FQNEAQ (reference sequence). The CDR3 has 13 amino acids.

The chain couples TRBV2 to TRBJ2-1, with 10 bases that match TRBD2. In germline, CDR1 is SNHLY, CDR2 FYNNEI. Trimming cost V 5 bases and J 5 bases; bases outside gene matches: 6. The CDR3 length is 15 residues. CDR3 nucleotide sequence: TGTGCCAGCAGTTTAGCGGGGGGCGGTCACAATGAGCAGTTCTTC. Encoded protein: CASSLAGGGHNEQFF.

This sequence joins TRBV28 and TRBJ1-1, with no clear D. The germline gives CDR1 MDHEN, CDR2 SYDVKM. The CDR3 contains 13 residues. The germline V and J ends were trimmed by 1 base and 7 bases, with 10 bases remaining between them. The CDR3 loop is CASSLFVAGEAFF. The CDR3 DNA follows: TGTGCCAGCAGTTTATTTGTTGCAGGTGAAGCTTTCTTT.

Concerning this clone itself: Its ends do not fully match the called genes, so a read error is possible. The chain has TRBV6-5 and TRBJ1-1, with D tentatively TRBD1 (5 bases). CDR1 and CDR2 (germline): MNHEY, SVGAGI. The CDR3 has 13 residues. The CDR3 DNA follows: TGTGCCAGCAGTTACGGGGGAGGCACTGAAGCTTCCTTT. Translated: CASSYGGGTEASF.

About this clone itself: This likely comes from a read error, as the CDR3 has no conserved phenylalanine or tryptophan at its end. Here the CDR3 reads CASREGAYSNTEAFL. The CDR3, as DNA: TGTGCCAGCAGAGAGGGGGCCTACTCGAACACTGAAGCTTTCCTT. The gene calls are TRBV6-5 and TRBJ1-1; 7 bases match TRBD1. J gave up 1 base and V 6 bases, and 8 bases lay outside the gene matches. Germline CDR1 reads MNHEY; CDR2 reads SVGAGI. The CDR3 is 15 residues long.

The chain has TRBV27 and TRBJ2-7, with 11 nucleotides matching TRBD1. Germline V gives CDR1 MNHEY, CDR2 SMNVEV (reference sequence). The CDR3 is 14 residues long. Trimming at V came to 5 bases and at J to 4 bases, leaving 4 bases not matched to a gene. The DNA for the CDR3 is TGTGCCAGCAGTGTGGACAGGGGGCCGTACGAGCAGTACTTC. Encoded protein: CASSVDRGPYEQYF.